Listed below are T cell receptor beta chains from one sample, sequenced in a study of PD-1 blockade in mismatch repair-deficient tumors. Repertoires were generated with immunoSEQ multiplex PCR, while TCRdb's copy carries only in-frame clones and drops some. The sample contains 100,000 or so clones, 82% of which appear only once. Sequences were derived from peripheral blood, sampled approximately 8 months after starting pembrolizumab. These TCRs come from an adult with mismatch repair-deficient cancer. Each CDR3 is given with its conserved first and last residue. The order of the fields is D gene, clone size, J gene, V gene, CDR3 DNA, CDR3 protein. D genes are given only for firm matches. Clone size, where shown, is once, few, many, or a class for clones that have expanded.

TRBD2,.,TRBJ2-1,TRBV5-6,TGTGCCAGCAGCTTGGGAGTACGGGAGGATTTCTACAATGAGCAGTTCTTC,CASSLGVREDFYNEQFF
.,.,TRBJ2-1,TRBV19,TGTGCCAGTAGTATAAGGTTGCGTGAGGGTTTTGACTCCTACAATGAGCAGTTCTTC,CASSIRLREGFDSYNEQFF
TRBD2,.,TRBJ2-7,TRBV10-3,TGTGCCATCAGTGAGTCGACTAGCGGGATATACGAGCAGTACTTC,CAISESTSGIYEQYF
.,.,TRBJ1-2,TRBV28,TGTGCCAGCAGTTCGCCTTCGGCCGCAGCTAACTATGGCTACACCTTC,CASSSPSAAANYGYTF
.,.,TRBJ2-7,TRBV9,TGTGCCAGCAGCGGAGCAGGGGGGTGGGAGCAGTACTTC,CASSGAGGWEQYF
.,.,TRBJ1-3,TRBV27,TGTGCCAGCAGTTTCGCGGGGGGCTCTGGAAACACCATATATTTT,CASSFAGGSGNTIYF
.,.,TRBJ2-7,TRBV18,TGTGCCAGCTCACCCAACTCCAACGAGCAGTACTTC,CASSPNSNEQYF
.,.,TRBJ2-3,TRBV28,TGTGCCAGCAGTTTCCAGGGTAGCACAGATACGCAGTATTTT,CASSFQGSTDTQYF
.,few,TRBJ2-7,TRBV7-3,TGTGCCAGCAGCAGAAAGGAACGCGACTACGAGCAGTACTTC,CASSRKERDYEQYF
TRBD1,many,TRBJ2-2,TRBV19,TGTGCCTCAAAGGGGACAGGGCTCCGGGGGGAGCTGTTTTTT,CASKGTGLRGELFF
.,.,TRBJ2-1,TRBV2,TGTGCCAGCAGTATGGGGGGCTCCTACAATGAGCAGTTCTTC,CASSMGGSYNEQFF
.,.,TRBJ2-1,TRBV7-8,TGTGCCAGCAGCTTAGCGGGACTCGCCTCCGCCCAGTTCTTC,CASSLAGLASAQFF
.,.,TRBJ1-5,TRBV2,TGTGCCAGCGAGAGGACAGATAGCAATCAGCCCCAGCATTTT,CASERTDSNQPQHF
.,.,TRBJ2-1,TRBV19,TGTGCCAGTAGTATGCTTGTAGGGGATTCATGGAGACAGGTCCACAATGAGCAGTTCTTC,CASSMLVGDSWRQVHNEQFF
.,.,TRBJ1-1,TRBV27,TGTGCCAGCAGCTTAGGTGGGGGGAACACTGAAGCTTTCTTT,CASSLGGGNTEAFF
TRBD2,.,TRBJ2-1,TRBV27,TGTGCCAGCAGTCAAGCTAGCGGGAGGGCCCATGAGCAGTTCTTC,CASSQASGRAHEQFF